The 27 T cell receptor beta chains in this list originate from one sample, sequenced in a study of T cell repertoires in ileal Crohn's disease. Measured with immunoSEQ multiplex PCR; TCRdb has only the in-frame clones, and not every one. The repertoire consists of some 7,000 clones, with roughly four fifths occurring once and the leading ten covering 4.5% to 5%. Sample: ileal tissue. These receptor sequences come from an adult with Crohn's disease.

The J gene is TRBJ2-3, the V gene TRBV7-2; TRBD2 agrees at 10 bases. V was pared by 1 base and J by 1 base, with 2 bases of the junction left unmatched. The CDR3 loop spans 16 amino acids. Germline CDR1 reads SGHTA; CDR2 reads FQGNSA. CDR3 loop: CASSLGGTSGTDTQYF. CDR3 DNA sequence: TGTGCCAGCAGCTTAGGGGGGACTAGCGGCACAGATACGCAGTATTTT.

The rearrangement links TRBV18 to TRBJ1-2, with TRBD1 identical over 9 bases. The trim removed 5 bases at V and 2 bases at J, leaving 3 bases unmatched. Germline V lookup: CDR1 KGHSH, CDR2 LQKENI. There are 14 residues in the CDR3. CDR3 sequence (DNA): TGTGCCAGCTCAACCGGGACAGGGAACTATGGCTACACCTTC. It specifies CASSTGTGNYGYTF.

The chain employs TRBV11-3 and TRBJ2-1, with TRBD2 matching over 11 bases. V lost 5 bases and J lost 12; bases outside the gene matches: 9. The germline CDR1 and CDR2 sequences are SGHNT and YENEEA. The CDR3 contains 14 residues. The CDR3 reads CASSRGLAGGRQFF. The CDR3 nucleotides read TGTGCCAGCAGCCGTGGACTAGCGGGTGGACGGCAGTTCTTC.

The CDR3 coding sequence is TGCGCCAGCAGCTTGGGCGGGACTAGCGGCACTATTGAGCAGTTCTTC. Translating it yields CASSLGGTSGTIEQFF. This chain uses TRBV5-1 with TRBJ2-1, with TRBD2 identical over 11 bases. This CDR3 is 16 amino acids long. Germline CDR1 reads SGHRS; CDR2 reads YFSETQ. V lost 0 bases, J lost 9 bases, and 8 bases stayed unmatched.

V is TRBV19 and J is TRBJ1-3, with 7 positions matching TRBD1. From germline, CDR1 is LNHDA and CDR2 SQIVND (reference sequence). The CDR3 is 15 residues long. V dropped 5 bases and J dropped 0; count of bases not matched to a gene: 4. Here the CDR3 reads CASSPRQGSGNTIYF. CDR3 nucleotide sequence: TGTGCCAGTAGTCCTCGACAGGGCTCTGGAAACACCATATATTTT.

V usage is TRBV4-1 and J usage is TRBJ1-2; no firm D call. Germline CDR1 and CDR2: MGHRA and YSYEKL. The V end lost 1 base, the J end lost 8 bases, and 14 bases lay between the germline ends. CDR3 length: 14 residues. The CDR3 sequence is CASSQASGLGGYTF. The CDR3 DNA is TGCGCCAGCAGCCAAGCCTCCGGCCTCGGGGGCTACACCTTC.

This clone was counted a single time. V is TRBV7-8 and J is TRBJ1-4; TRBD1 might be the D (6 bases). V was cut by 1 base and J by 5 bases, with 11 bases left in between. The CDR3 extends over 15 amino acids. Per the germline V gene, CDR1 is SGHVS and CDR2 is FQNEAQ. The CDR3 DNA follows: TGTGCCAGCAGCTTAGTGGGGGGGCTGAATGAAAAACTGTTTTTT. Translated, it gives CASSLVGGLNEKLFF.

This clone has just one count. The rearrangement uses TRBV11-3 and TRBJ2-7; the match to TRBD2 covers 7 bases. Per germline, CDR1 SGHNT and CDR2 YENEEA. This CDR3 comprises 15 residues. V shed 1 base, J shed 3 bases, and the junction held 6 bases outside the gene matches. This CDR3 is CASSLVASGNYEQYF. In DNA form, the CDR3 reads TGTGCCAGCAGCTTAGTGGCTAGCGGAAACTACGAGCAGTACTTC. Based on the CDR3 plus reference TRBV11-3 and TRBJ2-7, the full variable domain is EAGVVQSPRYKIIEKKQPVAFWCNPISGHNTLYWYLQNLGQGPELLIRYENEEAVDDSQLPKDRFSAERLKGVDSTLKIQPAELGDSAVYLCASSLVASGNYEQYFGPGTRLTVT.

This clone occurred once. The gene calls are TRBV4-1 and TRBJ1-1; no clear D. The CDR3 has 16 residues. V was clipped by 4 bases and J by 3 bases, with 18 bases between them. In germline, CDR1 is MGHRA, CDR2 YSYEKL. The CDR3 protein is CASSPEWLRRDTEAFF. The CDR3 DNA reads as TGCGCCAGCAGCCCGGAATGGTTGAGGCGGGACACTGAAGCTTTCTTT.

The chain uses TRBV7-9 and TRBJ2-5; 12 bases align to TRBD2. Germline V gene lookup returns CDR1 SEHNR and CDR2 FQNEAQ (reference sequence). Trimming removed 5 bases from V and 5 bases from J; junction bases left unmatched: 12. This CDR3 is 17 amino acids long. Here the CDR3 reads CASSPLNLAGGLETQYF. CDR3 DNA sequence: TGTGCCAGCAGCCCACTGAACCTAGCGGGAGGGCTGGAGACCCAGTACTTC.

This clone came up a few times. This chain uses TRBV4-1 with TRBJ1-2; TRBD1 aligns across 9 bases. The CDR3 spans 18 residues. Trimming cost V 0 bases and J 3 bases; bases outside gene matches: 11. Looked up from germline, CDR1 is MGHRA and CDR2 is YSYEKL. The CDR3 DNA sequence: TGCGCCAGCAGCCAAGAGGGAATTCGACAGGGGGGAGACTATGGCTACACCTTC. It yields the protein CASSQEGIRQGGDYGYTF.

CDR3 loop: CASSIGTSGITDTQYF. CDR3 sequence (DNA): TGTGCCAGTAGTATTGGGACTAGCGGAATCACAGATACGCAGTATTTT. This chain uses TRBV19 with TRBJ2-3, with 11 bases matching TRBD2. This CDR3 comprises 16 residues. Trimming cost V 3 bases and J 2 bases; bases outside gene matches: 4. Germline CDR1 is LNHDA and CDR2 is SQIVND (reference sequence).

The chain uses TRBV5-4 and TRBJ1-6; 7 bases line up with TRBD1. The CDR3 runs 15 residues. The J segment lost 5 bases and the V segment lost 4 bases, leaving 6 bases of the junction unmatched. Germline V gene sequence: CDR1 SGHNT, CDR2 YYREEE (reference sequence). The CDR3 nucleotides are TGTGCCAGCAGCATACCGGGACAGAATAATTCACCCCTCCACTTT. Translating gives CASSIPGQNNSPLHF. The variable domain in full, with the rest retrieved from reference TRBV5-4 and TRBJ1-6, is ETGVTQSPTHLIKTRGQQVTLRCSSQSGHNTVSWYQQALGQGPQFIFQYYREEENGRGNFPPRFSGLQFPNYSSELNVNALELDDSALYLCASSIPGQNNSPLHFGNGTRLTVT.

This clone was counted only a few times. The V and J genes are TRBV29-1 and TRBJ1-2; D perhaps matches TRBD1 (5 bases). The V end was cut by 4 bases, the J end by 6 bases, with 9 bases between. CDR1 is SQVTM and CDR2 is ANQGSEA in the germline V gene. This CDR3 has 11 residues. This CDR3 reads CSVVGGDGYTF. CDR3 nucleotide sequence: TGCAGCGTTGTCGGGGGGGATGGCTACACCTTC.

J is TRBJ2-1 and V is TRBV5-4; the match to TRBD2 covers 7 bases. Unmatched junction bases numbered 10, after V lost 4 bases and J lost 6 bases. Germline assignment: CDR1 SGHNT and CDR2 YYREEE (reference sequence). The CDR3 runs 15 residues. Here the CDR3 DNA reads TGTGCCAGCAGCACCGCGGGAGTAAGGGGCAATGAGCAGTTCTTC. This gives the protein CASSTAGVRGNEQFF.

This rearrangement joins TRBV7-9 to TRBJ1-1; D may be TRBD1 (5 bases). Trimming removed 5 bases at V and 1 base at J, with 14 bases between. The CDR3 totals 15 residues. Germline-derived CDR1 and CDR2 are SEHNR and FQNEAQ (reference sequence). CDR3 nucleotides: TGTGCCAGCAGCCCGCGAACAGGCCCGAACACTGAAGCTTTCTTT. Protein: CASSPRTGPNTEAFF.

The rearrangement joins TRBV9 to TRBJ1-2; D not resolved. The CDR3 spans 15 residues. Germline-derived CDR1 and CDR2 are SGDLS and YYNGEE. V was trimmed by 0 bases and J by 2 bases, leaving 11 bases between them. The CDR3 nucleotides read TGTGCCAGCAGCGTAGACGCGCAGGCGAACTATGGCTACACCTTC. It codes for CASSVDAQANYGYTF. The variable domain in full, with the rest retrieved from reference TRBV9 and TRBJ1-2, is DSGVTQTPKHLITATGQRVTLRCSPRSGDLSVYWYQQSLDQGLQFLIQYYNGEERAKGNILERFSAQQFPDLHSELNLSSLELGDSALYFCASSVDAQANYGYTFGSGTRLTVV.

The chain has TRBV6-4 and TRBJ2-1, with a possible D match to TRBD2 (6 bases). The length of the CDR3 is 15 residues. Trimming removed 6 bases from V and 0 bases from J, with 12 bases in between. CDR1 MRHNA and CDR2 SNTAGT come from the germline V gene. The CDR3 bases are TGTGCCAGCAGCCCGACTAGTGGCTCCTACAATGAGCAGTTCTTC. Amino acids: CASSPTSGSYNEQFF.

This clone has a handful of counts. The chain joins TRBV10-3 to TRBJ2-7; 10 bases are shared with TRBD1. V was pared by 4 bases and J by 2 bases, with 14 bases of the junction left unmatched. Germline CDR1 is ENHRY and CDR2 is SYGVKD. The CDR3 covers 18 residues. CDR3 protein: CAISAGQGRGVNTYEQYF. The CDR3, as DNA: TGTGCCATCAGTGCGGGACAGGGGCGCGGCGTTAATACCTACGAGCAGTACTTC.

CDR3 loop: CASSEGGGPYEQYF. As DNA, the CDR3 is TGTGCCAGCAGTGAGGGCGGGGGACCCTACGAGCAGTACTTC. The chain couples TRBV2 to TRBJ2-7; 7 bases are a match to TRBD2. The germline gives CDR1 SNHLY, CDR2 FYNNEI. CDR3 size: 14 residues. V was pared by 3 bases and J by 2 bases, with 4 bases of the junction left unmatched.

The rearrangement uses TRBV19 and TRBJ1-5; D ambiguous. Germline CDR1 LNHDA, CDR2 SQIVND (reference sequence). The CDR3 runs 14 residues. Trimming removed 9 bases from V and 0 bases from J, with 12 bases in between. CDR3 in DNA: TGTGCCAGCAGAATCCTTTCTAGCAATCAGCCCCAGCATTTT. It codes for CASRILSSNQPQHF.

This rearrangement joins TRBV4-1 to TRBJ2-1; 7 nucleotides agree with TRBD2. This CDR3 has 17 residues. Germline CDR1 reads MGHRA; CDR2 reads YSYEKL. V lost 2 bases, J lost 2 bases, and 9 bases stayed unmatched. Here the CDR3 DNA reads TGCGCCAGCAGCCAAAAGGCACCGGGAGGTACCTACAATGAGCAGTTCTTC. Translated: CASSQKAPGGTYNEQFF.

The chain carries TRBV20-1 and TRBJ2-1; no firm D call. Germline values: CDR1 DFQATT, CDR2 SNEGSKA (reference sequence). The CDR3 covers 11 residues. Between the trimmed V and J ends, which lost 2 bases and 9 bases, there was a span of 8 bases. In DNA form, the CDR3 reads TGCAGTGCTAGAATCAACAGTGAGCAGTTCTTC. This codes for CSARINSEQFF.

J is TRBJ2-3 and V is TRBV5-4, with TRBD2 matching 15 bases. The V and J ends lost 3 bases and 3 bases, in that order; junction bases with no gene match: 2. Germline V gene data show CDR1 as SGHNT and CDR2 as YYREEE (reference sequence). CDR3 size: 16 residues. The CDR3 loop is CASSWTSGRATDTQYF. CDR3 bases: TGTGCCAGCAGCTGGACTAGCGGGAGGGCGACAGATACGCAGTATTTT.

This clone appeared a single time. CDR3 bases: TGTGCCAGTAGTGACAGGATGAACACTGAAGCTTTCTTT. Amino acids: CASSDRMNTEAFF. The genes are TRBV19 and TRBJ1-1, with D possibly TRBD1 on 6 matching bases. Germline CDR1 LNHDA, CDR2 SQIVND (reference sequence). CDR3 length equals 13 residues. Trimming left V 5 bases short and J 0 bases short, with 7 bases between.

This clone was counted a single time. V usage is TRBV30 and J usage is TRBJ2-1; 7 bases are a match to TRBD2. Germline V gene lookup returns CDR1 GTSNPN and CDR2 SVGIG (reference sequence). V shed 0 bases, J shed 4 bases, and the junction held 12 bases outside the gene matches. The CDR3 sequence is 17 residues long. CDR3 protein: CAWSVGLGGRSYNEQFF. The DNA of the CDR3 is TGTGCCTGGAGTGTGGGCCTCGGCGGGAGATCGTACAATGAGCAGTTCTTC.

The chain has TRBV18 and TRBJ2-6; D unclear. The germline gives CDR1 KGHSH, CDR2 LQKENI. There are 16 residues in the CDR3. Between the trimmed V and J ends, which lost 6 bases and 0 bases, there was a span of 12 bases. The DNA of the CDR3 is TGTGCCAGCTCCCCCGAGGTTGGCTCTGGGGCCAACGTCCTGACTTTC. Its protein product is CASSPEVGSGANVLTF. The whole variable domain, filled in from reference TRBV18 and TRBJ2-6, reads NAGVMQNPRHLVRRRGQEARLRCSPMKGHSHVYWYRQLPEEGLKFMVYLQKENIIDESGMPKERFSAEFPKEGPSILRIQQVVRGDSAAYFCASSPEVGSGANVLTFGAGSRLTVL.